This section outlines one TCR beta chain sequence together with its context. What it binds is unknown. These data belong to a study of CXCR3-negative and CXCR3-positive naive CD8 T cells. This CDR3 is 15 amino acids long. Germline V lookup: CDR1 MDHEN, CDR2 SYDVKM. The TRB cDNA libraries were prepared by 5' RACE with UMI labels. TCRdb reanalyzed the 5' RACE reads and collapses them to one entry per CDR3 protein, without DNA. This sample's table reports over 150,000 distinct CDR3 sequences. Findings and caveats of the study: Naive subsets did not differ in surface CD5, and the authors estimated TCR strength using properties of the TRB CDR3. When CXCR3-positive naive cells were set against CXCR3-negative naive cells, the former had more hydrophobic TRB CDR3s.

Material: naive CXCR3+ CD8+ T cells from blood. Subset specified: CD45RO-CCR7+CD27+CD95- naive CD8+ T cells expressing CXCR3 (TNR3+). The chain recombines TRBV28 with TRBJ2-1. The origin of this receptor is a human donor in good health. Some clones in this sample may be carry-over from other donors' samples. The CDR3 here is CASSLSHARYNEQFF.